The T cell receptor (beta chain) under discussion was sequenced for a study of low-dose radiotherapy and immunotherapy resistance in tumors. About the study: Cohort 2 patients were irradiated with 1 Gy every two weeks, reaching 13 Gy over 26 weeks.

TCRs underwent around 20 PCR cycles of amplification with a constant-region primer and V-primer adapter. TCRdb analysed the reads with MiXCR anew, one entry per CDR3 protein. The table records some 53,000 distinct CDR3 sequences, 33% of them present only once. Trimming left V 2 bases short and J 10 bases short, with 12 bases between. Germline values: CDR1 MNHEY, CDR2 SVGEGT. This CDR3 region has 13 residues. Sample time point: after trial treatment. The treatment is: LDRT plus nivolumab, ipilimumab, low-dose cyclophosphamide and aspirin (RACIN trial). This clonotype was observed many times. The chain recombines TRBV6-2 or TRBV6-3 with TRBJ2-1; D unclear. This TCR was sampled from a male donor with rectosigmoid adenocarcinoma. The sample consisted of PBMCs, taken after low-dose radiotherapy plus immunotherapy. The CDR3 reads CASSYLGRKEQFF. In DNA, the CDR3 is TGTGCCAGCAGTTACCTCGGACGAAAGGAGCAGTTCTTC.